This T cell receptor beta chain was retrieved from a study of Graves' ophthalmopathy and Graves' hyperthyroidism (dated by TCRdb to 2016 to 2019). For context, the study as a whole: Peripheral blood was collected before any treatment was given, at the time of initial diagnosis. To tell Graves' ophthalmopathy apart from Graves' hyperthyroidism, and to predict which patients would progress to ophthalmopathy, the study relied on TCR beta repertoire signatures. In total, around 130 blood samples were TCR-sequenced: 40 to 45 ophthalmopathy, over 70 hyperthyroidism and some 17 hyperthyroidism-to-ophthalmopathy patients. To explore V-J signatures that distinguish ophthalmopathy from hyperthyroidism, a discovery set of about a hundred patients was enrolled, made up of some 41 with ophthalmopathy and 57 with stable hyperthyroidism. For independent validation, a separate cohort was made up of approximately 19 hyperthyroidism patients plus 17 patients who later progressed from hyperthyroidism to ophthalmopathy. In about six hyperthyroidism patients, T-cell repertoires of thyroid tissue and blood were compared. Following sampling, methimazole starting at 30 mg daily was administered to hyperthyroidism patients, and high-dose intravenous methylprednisolone was administered to ophthalmopathy patients. The 75 to 100 discovery patients were divided at random into training and test sets in a 7:3 ratio. On the study overall, not on this receptor specifically: Sample size was not statistically predetermined, and group allocation was not concealed from the investigators. Most of the expanded thyroid clonotypes with a frequency above 0.001 were also detected in blood, and it was suggested that the thyroid immune response may be reflected by blood repertoires. In validation, the model predicted ophthalmopathy progression with about 70% sensitivity and around 72% specificity; some 13 predicted patients were CT-confirmed with GO in a median of about 7.1 months. In cross-validation, the 13-signature model distinguished ophthalmopathy from stable hyperthyroidism with about 90% sensitivity and almost 83% specificity, and in the test set the corresponding values were approximately 80% and 75%.

Hyperthyroidism was considered stable if no progression to ophthalmopathy occurred within 18 months of follow-up. The hyperthyroidism patients were 18 to 65 years old and newly diagnosed, with a disease duration of less than 2 months. Patients with other autoimmune diseases, uncontrolled infections, pregnancy or lactation were excluded from the study. Clinical symptoms, serum thyroxine, TRAb, thyroid ultrasound and orbital computed tomography were used for diagnosis. PBMCs were isolated from approximately 10 ml of fresh peripheral blood by Ficoll-Paque density gradient centrifugation. Total RNA was extracted using Trizol reagent, and RNA quality was checked on an Agilent 2100 Bioanalyzer. This clonotype has ten or more counts. There is no known antigen for this receptor. Nothing much larger sits one base from this clone, and base qualities are not available. The CDR3 has 13 amino acids, counting the end cysteine and phenylalanine. The DNA shown is the 39-base CDR3, in frame from base 1. Here V drops 5 bases and J drops 4 bases, and the junction holds 3 bases not matched to any gene. Per the germline V gene (reference sequence), SEHNR is the CDR1 and FQNEAQ is the CDR2.

TCR beta CDR3 regions were amplified from RNA transcripts for repertoire sequencing. HTBI primers and the Qiagen OneStep RT-PCR kit were used in a first-round RT-PCR, which was followed by a second-round multiplex PCR, size selection and purification. Libraries were sequenced paired-end with 100 bp reads on an Illumina HiSeq2000. The authors processed their data as follows. SOAPnuke was used to process the reads, removing any read that contained adapters or uncalled bases, had a mean Phred below 15, or lacked an exact match to the constant primer or identifier. High-quality paired reads were merged with COPE v1.2.5. Unique nucleotide sequences were defined as clonotypes and aligned to IMGT TRB V, D and J references using MiTCR v1.1. The analysis was limited to V-J combinations with a frequency above 0.0001, which together covered over 98% of repertoires. For each V-J combination, a TCR clonal expansion and chaos score was defined as F50 clonal expansion divided by the chaos observed in the TCRdist matrix. Welch's t-statistics and random forest were used to reduce the features to approximately 13 V-J combinations, which were then used as input to a naive Bayes classifier. The Morisita-Horn index was used to measure how similar the thyroid and blood repertoires were. TCRdb's own reprocessing of the public reads used fastp at Q25 and MiXCR and kept productive beta chains. CDR3 protein duplicates are merged, each entry listing the most common genes and DNA. V and J calls and clone size were set by TCRdb, not the authors. Present in this sample are fewer than 650,000 distinct CDR3 sequences, 22% of which were seen just once. The top ten constitute around 7% of the sample.

Recombination linked TRBV7-9 to TRBJ2-5, and TRBD1 aligns with 8 junction nucleotides. The clonotype was recovered from a woman in her late teens or twenties with stable Graves' hyperthyroidism. Some clones in this sample may be carry-over from other donors' samples. Donor details come from another sample of the same person, matched by shared clones. Sequenced material: peripheral blood. The CDR3 in this case is CASSVGQGETQYF. The DNA reads TGTGCCAGCAGCGTAGGACAGGGAGAGACCCAGTACTTC.